This T cell receptor beta chain comes out of a study of blood T cells in healthy people across ages. The authors ran a second PCR of 7 to 11 cycles using a sample-barcoded 5' primer and a J-beta primer mix. The template-switch adaptor, which had 12 random nucleotides, put a tag on each cDNA molecule. Each CDR3 protein is one row after TCRdb ran MiXCR on the 5' RACE reads. Here the sample spans approximately 830,000 distinct CDR3 sequences, approximately 59% being singletons. This TCR came from a man aged 30 to 45 in good health. Sequenced: blood.

CDR3: CSARVGAYEQFF. Here the CDR3 DNA reads TGCAGTGCTAGAGTGGGGGCCTACGAGCAGTTCTTC. J is TRBJ2-1 and V is TRBV20-1; D may be TRBD1 (6 bases). This CDR3 is built from 12 residues. Per the germline V gene, CDR1 is DFQATT and CDR2 is SNEGSKA (reference sequence). V lost 1 base to trimming and J lost 10 bases, with 11 bases between them.